These 2 T cell receptor beta chains originate from one sample sequenced in a study of cytomegalovirus exposure and HLA in healthy donors. Vbeta (60) and Jbeta (13) primers were used in the PCR. The assay was immunoSEQ multiplex PCR, and TCRdb's table has in-frame clones only and misses some. The table has roughly 120,000 clones, around 68% seen once. The specimen was PBMCs. The receptors stem from a woman in her forties or fifties in good health and CMV-seropositive.

The chain carries TRBV18 and TRBJ1-1; D perhaps matches TRBD1 (6 bases). The germline V gene has CDR1 KGHSH and CDR2 LQKENI. The ends were cut back, 6 bases at V and 1 base at J, with 9 bases in the middle. The CDR3 runs to 13 residues. This CDR3 reads CASSQDRNTEAFF. CDR3 coding DNA: TGTGCCAGCTCTCAGGACAGGAACACTGAAGCTTTCTTT.

V usage is TRBV5-1 and J usage is TRBJ2-3, with D tentatively TRBD1 (6 bases). CDR1 is SGHRS, CDR2 YFSETQ, per germline. The CDR3 spans 15 residues. V dropped 0 bases and J dropped 2 bases, with 10 bases sitting between them. CDR3 DNA sequence: TGCGCCAGCAGCTTGGGAGGGGGTGACACAGATACGCAGTATTTT. The encoded protein is CASSLGGGDTDTQYF.